This entry features one TCR beta chain sequence. Its antigen remains undetermined. Base qualities are missing; no much larger clone stands one base away. The data are from a study of blood T cell repertoires in COVID-19 (dated by TCRdb to 2018 to 2020). Notes on the research overall: Collaborator samples came from the United States, Italy and Spain and covered acute and convalescent phases of COVID-19. The prospective study material was composed of cDNA or gDNA derived from T cells, B-cell-depleted T cells, or PBMCs. The dataset comprised deeply sampled blood TCRbeta repertoires from subjects exposed to, actively infected with, or recovered from COVID-19. The repertoires were released in a freely available public database meant as a resource for research on the immune response to SARS-CoV-2. Samples were obtained from the ongoing ImmuneRACE study (first 160 participants) and from over 1,000 subjects provided by 6 global collaborators. Sample metadata almost always included a de-identified subject ID, COVID-19 status, age in years and sex. Where available, HLA class I and class II types were obtained from metadata supplied by the sample provider rather than from assay-based typing. What the research found in general, with its limitations: How much clinical and demographic metadata was included differed by source and by participant, and the metadata was provided uncurated.

TCRbeta CDR3 regions were amplified from genomic DNA by means of the immunoSEQ Assay, a bias-controlled multiplex PCR. The original methods were these. Nucleated cell counts per sample were estimated from amplification of reference gene primers within the assay. Sequence reads were collapsed and filtered to measure the absolute abundance of every unique TCRbeta CDR3 rearrangement. For each sample, productive Simpson clonality was calculated as the square root of Simpson's diversity index over productive rearrangements. Drawn from immuneACCESS, this table holds only the in-frame rearrangements with V and J called that TCRdb kept. Clones are partly lost; checked studies trace under half to an unresolved V gene and leave the rest unexplained. From that table come the V and J calls and clone size; the DNA was used to work out D and trimming. In this sample the table shows approximately 140,000 clones, approximately 80% of which occur a single time. The top ten clonotypes cover over 5% of the sample.

The collaborating institutions used their own protocols to collect whole blood in K2EDTA tubes. For TCRbeta analysis, collaborators shipped samples in one of three forms: frozen whole blood, isolated PBMCs, or DNA extracted from either of those sample types. Reading the germline V gene gives CDR1 MRHNA and CDR2 SNTAGT. Deletion took 5 bases off V and 0 bases off J, with a span of 19 bases between the germline ends. The CDR3 goes from the cysteine to the phenylalanine over 18 residues. Just the 54-base CDR3 DNA is kept, in frame starting at base 1. The chain was built from TRBV6-4 and TRBJ2-2; no D gene is confidently identified. Material for sequencing was peripheral blood. This receptor was obtained from a human donor in a cohort sampled during active COVID-19. The CDR3 loop reads CASSRQPTVQTNTGELFF. In nucleotide form, the sequence is TGTGCCAGCAGTCGTCAGCCAACAGTTCAAACGAACACCGGGGAGCTGTTTTTT.